Reported below is one T cell receptor beta chain. Its antigen is undetermined. The sample originates from a study of shared clonotypes between healthy human individuals. Germline values: CDR1 SGHRS, CDR2 YFSETQ. V was clipped by 5 bases and J by 4 bases; unmatched bases: 12. The CDR3 totals 16 residues. Points from the study as a whole: Clonotype sharing among donors, it was expected, would be affected by sequencing depth.

The protocol was immunoSEQ multiplex PCR, while the TCRdb copy is restricted to in-frame clones and leaves out a portion. This sample has roughly 500,000 clones, with less than 85% found just once. Researchers drew on roughly 89 million PBMCs for genomic DNA from unsorted samples. J is TRBJ2-3 and V is TRBV5-1; 8 bases map to TRBD2. The origin of this receptor is a woman aged 40 to 49 in good health. Some clones in this sample may be carry-over from other donors' samples. The sequenced sample was PBMCs. The DNA for the CDR3 is TGCGCCAGCAGTCAAGCCGGGACTAGGGTGTCAGATACGCAGTATTTT. This encodes CASSQAGTRVSDTQYF.